This TCR beta chain originates from a study of shared clonotypes between healthy human individuals. Study results and caveats: When compared with the clonotypes that were shared by all four sorted-subset donors, the non-shared clonotypes turned out to have lower generation probabilities.

For each subset, genomic DNA was distributed in equal portions over several immunoSEQ plates. Replicate PCRs run on sorted subsets employed approximately 200 ng DNA, approximately 30,000 T cell genomes. Assay: immunoSEQ multiplex PCR; the TCRdb copy retains only in-frame clones and omits some. The sample yields approximately 980,000 clones, over 75% seen once. The CDR3 has 13 residues. Germline CDR1 is MDHEN and CDR2 is SYDVKM. Trimming shortened V by 3 bases and J by 4 bases, and 9 bases separated the two germline ends. This clone was counted a few times. Its antigen is unknown. The V call is TRBV28, the J call TRBJ2-5, with D perhaps matching TRBD2 (6 bases). The sequence was obtained from a man aged 18 to 29 in good health. The sample was memory CD4+ T cells sorted from blood. Sample subset: CD45RA-negative fraction. The CDR3 reads CASSFGGRETQYF. In nucleotides, the CDR3 is TGTGCCAGCAGTTTTGGGGGGAGAGAGACCCAGTACTTC.